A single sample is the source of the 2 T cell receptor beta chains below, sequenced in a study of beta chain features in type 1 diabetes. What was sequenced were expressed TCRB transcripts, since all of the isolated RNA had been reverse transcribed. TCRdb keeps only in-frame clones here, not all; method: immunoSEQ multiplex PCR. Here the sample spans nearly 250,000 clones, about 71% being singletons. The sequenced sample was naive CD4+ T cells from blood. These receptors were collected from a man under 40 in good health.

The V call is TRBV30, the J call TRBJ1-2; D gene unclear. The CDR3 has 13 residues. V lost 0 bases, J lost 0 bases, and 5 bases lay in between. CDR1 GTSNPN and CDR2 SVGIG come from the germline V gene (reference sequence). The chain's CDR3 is CAWSVDPNYGYTF. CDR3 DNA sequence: TGTGCCTGGAGTGTAGACCCTAACTATGGCTACACCTTC.

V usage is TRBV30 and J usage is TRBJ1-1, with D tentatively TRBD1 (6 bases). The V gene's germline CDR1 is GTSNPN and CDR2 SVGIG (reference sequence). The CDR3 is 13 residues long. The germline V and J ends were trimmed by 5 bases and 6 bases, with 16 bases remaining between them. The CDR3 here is CAWFAGVWAEAFF. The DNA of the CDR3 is TGTGCCTGGTTTGCAGGGGTCTGGGCTGAAGCTTTCTTT.